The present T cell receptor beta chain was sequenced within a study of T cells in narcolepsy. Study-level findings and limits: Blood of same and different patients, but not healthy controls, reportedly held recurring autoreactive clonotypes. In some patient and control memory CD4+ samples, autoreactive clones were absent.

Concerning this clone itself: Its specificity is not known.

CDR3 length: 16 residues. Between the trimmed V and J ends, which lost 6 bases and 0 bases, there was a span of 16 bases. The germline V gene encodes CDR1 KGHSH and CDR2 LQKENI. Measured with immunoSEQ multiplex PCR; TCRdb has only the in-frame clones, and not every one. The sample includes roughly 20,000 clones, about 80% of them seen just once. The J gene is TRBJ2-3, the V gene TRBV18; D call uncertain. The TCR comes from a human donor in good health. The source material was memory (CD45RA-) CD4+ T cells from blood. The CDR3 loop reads CASSRYSDVSTDTQYF. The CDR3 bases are TGTGCCAGCTCCCGATACTCGGATGTTAGCACAGATACGCAGTATTTT.